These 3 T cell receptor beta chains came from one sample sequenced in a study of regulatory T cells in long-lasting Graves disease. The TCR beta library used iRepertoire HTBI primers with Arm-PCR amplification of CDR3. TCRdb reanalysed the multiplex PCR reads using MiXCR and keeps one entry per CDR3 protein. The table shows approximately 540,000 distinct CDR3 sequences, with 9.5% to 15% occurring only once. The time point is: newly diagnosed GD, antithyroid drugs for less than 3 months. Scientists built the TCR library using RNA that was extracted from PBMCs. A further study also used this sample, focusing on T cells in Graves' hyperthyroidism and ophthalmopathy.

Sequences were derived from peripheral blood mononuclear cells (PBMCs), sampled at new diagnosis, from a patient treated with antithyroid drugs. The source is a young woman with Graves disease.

The chain's CDR3 is CASSLPRKRGPSYEQYF. The CDR3 region has the DNA TGTGCCAGCAGCCTTCCAAGGAAGCGGGGGCCCTCCTACGAGCAGTACTTC. The V call is TRBV11-2, the J call TRBJ2-7; 8 nucleotides align to TRBD2. Per germline, CDR1 SGHAT and CDR2 FQNNGV. The CDR3 is made up of 17 amino acids. The V gene end was trimmed by 5 bases and the J gene end by 0 bases; junction bases not matched to a gene: 12.

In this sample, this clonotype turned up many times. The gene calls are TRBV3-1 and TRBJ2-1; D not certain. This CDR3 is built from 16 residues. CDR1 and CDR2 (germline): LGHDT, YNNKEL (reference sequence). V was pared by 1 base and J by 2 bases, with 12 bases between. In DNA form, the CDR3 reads TGTGCCAGCAGCCAAGGGCCGCAGTGGGCCTACAATGAGCAGTTCTTC. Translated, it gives CASSQGPQWAYNEQFF.

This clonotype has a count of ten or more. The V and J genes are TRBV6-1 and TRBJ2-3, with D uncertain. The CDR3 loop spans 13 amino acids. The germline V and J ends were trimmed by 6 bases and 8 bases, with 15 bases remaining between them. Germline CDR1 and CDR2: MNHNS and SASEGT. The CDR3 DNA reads TGTGCCAGCAGCGAACTCCGGTCTGGTACGCAGTATTTT. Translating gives CASSELRSGTQYF.